The entry below describes one T cell receptor beta chain. Its target is unknown. The data are from a study of post-analysis software for immune sequencing data. The study, taken as a whole, reports: Relative to controls, patients had five TRBV segments at higher frequency, with TRBV5-6, TRBV5-1 and TRBV20-1 among these. There was significantly lower normalized Chao1 diversity in multiple sclerosis patients than in controls.

Germline V CDR1 and CDR2: SGHRS, YFSETQ. CDR3 length: 16 residues. V was trimmed by 4 bases and J by 6 bases, leaving 17 bases between them. Each TCR beta cDNA library carried unique molecular identifiers. When roughly 0.9 to 10 million T cells were used, they gave a few hundred thousand cDNA molecules. TCRdb used MiXCR to reprocess the PCR reads, holding one entry per CDR3 protein. This table has fewer than 850,000 distinct CDR3 sequences, 35% to 55% appearing once. The receptor's source is a girl between 10 and 17 years old with multiple sclerosis. The chain is built from TRBV5-1 and TRBJ1-6; tentative D call: TRBD1 (5 bases). The sequenced sample was blood. CDR3 bases: TGCGCCAGCAGCCCTGACCCCGGGGCGGCTAATTCACCCCTCCACTTT. Protein product: CASSPDPGAANSPLHF. The full variable domain, its missing parts supplied by reference TRBV5-1 and TRBJ1-6, is KAGVTQTPRYLIKTRGQQVTLSCSPISGHRSVSWYQQTPGQGLQFLFEYFSETQRNKGNFPGRFSGRQFSNSRSEMNVSTLELGDSALYLCASSPDPGAANSPLHFGNGTRLTVT.